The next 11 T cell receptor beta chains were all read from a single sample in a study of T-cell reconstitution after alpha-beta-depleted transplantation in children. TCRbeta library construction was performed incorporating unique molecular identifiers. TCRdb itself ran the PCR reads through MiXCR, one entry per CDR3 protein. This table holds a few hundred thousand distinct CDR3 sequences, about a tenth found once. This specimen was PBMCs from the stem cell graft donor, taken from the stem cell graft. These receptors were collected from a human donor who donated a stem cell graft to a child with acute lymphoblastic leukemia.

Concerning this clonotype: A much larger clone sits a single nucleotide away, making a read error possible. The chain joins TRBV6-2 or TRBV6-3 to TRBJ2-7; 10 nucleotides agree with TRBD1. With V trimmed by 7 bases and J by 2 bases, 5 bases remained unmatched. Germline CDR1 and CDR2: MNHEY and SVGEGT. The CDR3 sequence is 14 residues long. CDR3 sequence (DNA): TGTGCCAGCAATTGGGGACAGGGGACCTACGAGCAGTACTTC. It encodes CASNWGQGTYEQYF.

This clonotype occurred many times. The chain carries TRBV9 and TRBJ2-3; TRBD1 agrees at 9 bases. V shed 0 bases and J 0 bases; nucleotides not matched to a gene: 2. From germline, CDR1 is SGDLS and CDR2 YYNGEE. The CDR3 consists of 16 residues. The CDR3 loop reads CASSVAGQGSTDTQYF. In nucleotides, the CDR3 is TGTGCCAGCAGCGTAGCTGGACAGGGGAGCACAGATACGCAGTATTTT.

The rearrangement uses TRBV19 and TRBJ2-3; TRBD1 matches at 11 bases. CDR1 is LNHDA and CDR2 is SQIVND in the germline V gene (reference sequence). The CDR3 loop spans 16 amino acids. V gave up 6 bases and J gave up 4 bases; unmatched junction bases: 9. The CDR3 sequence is CASSPPPGQGADTQYF. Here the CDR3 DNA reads TGTGCCAGTAGCCCCCCTCCGGGACAGGGGGCAGATACGCAGTATTTT.

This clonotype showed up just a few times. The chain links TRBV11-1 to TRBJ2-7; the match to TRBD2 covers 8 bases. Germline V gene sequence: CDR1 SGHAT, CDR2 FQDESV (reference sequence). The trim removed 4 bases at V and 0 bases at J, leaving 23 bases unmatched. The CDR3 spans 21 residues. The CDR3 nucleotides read TGTGCCAGCAGCTGGACTCTCGGCAGGGAAGATTACAGCGGGAGCTCCTACGAGCAGTACTTC. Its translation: CASSWTLGREDYSGSSYEQYF.

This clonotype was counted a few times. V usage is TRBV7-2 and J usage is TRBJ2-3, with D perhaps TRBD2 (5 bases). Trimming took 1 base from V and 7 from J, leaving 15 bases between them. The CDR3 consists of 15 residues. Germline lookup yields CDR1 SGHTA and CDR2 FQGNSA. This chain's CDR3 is CASSLESTSGNTQYF. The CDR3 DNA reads TGTGCCAGCAGCTTAGAGAGTACCTCCGGGAATACGCAGTATTTT.

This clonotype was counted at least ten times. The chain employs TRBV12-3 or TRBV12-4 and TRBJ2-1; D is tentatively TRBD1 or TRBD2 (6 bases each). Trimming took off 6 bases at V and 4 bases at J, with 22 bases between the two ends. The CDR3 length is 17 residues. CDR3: CASSHRRDTYNYNEQFF. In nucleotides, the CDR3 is TGTGCCAGCAGCCATAGGCGGGACACCTACAATTACAATGAGCAGTTCTTC.

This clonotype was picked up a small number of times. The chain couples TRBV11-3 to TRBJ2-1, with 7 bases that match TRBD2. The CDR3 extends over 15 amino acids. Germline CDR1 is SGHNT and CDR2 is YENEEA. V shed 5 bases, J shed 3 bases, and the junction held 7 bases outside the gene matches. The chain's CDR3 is CASSPSAGNYNEQFF. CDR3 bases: TGTGCCAGCAGCCCCTCAGCGGGAAACTACAATGAGCAGTTCTTC.

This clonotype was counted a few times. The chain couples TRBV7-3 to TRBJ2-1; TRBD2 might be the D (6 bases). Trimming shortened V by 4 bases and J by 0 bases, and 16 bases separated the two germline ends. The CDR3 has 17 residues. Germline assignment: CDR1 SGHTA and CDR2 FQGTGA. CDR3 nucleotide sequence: TGTGCCAGCAGCTGGGGTCTAGCGTTTAGCTCCTACAATGAGCAGTTCTTC. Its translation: CASSWGLAFSSYNEQFF.

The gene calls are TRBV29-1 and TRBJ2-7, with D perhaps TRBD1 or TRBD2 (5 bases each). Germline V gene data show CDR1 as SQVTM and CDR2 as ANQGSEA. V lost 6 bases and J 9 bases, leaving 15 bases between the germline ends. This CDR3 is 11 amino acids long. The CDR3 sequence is CSVSWGSGQYF. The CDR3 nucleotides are TGCAGCGTCTCCTGGGGGAGCGGGCAGTACTTC.

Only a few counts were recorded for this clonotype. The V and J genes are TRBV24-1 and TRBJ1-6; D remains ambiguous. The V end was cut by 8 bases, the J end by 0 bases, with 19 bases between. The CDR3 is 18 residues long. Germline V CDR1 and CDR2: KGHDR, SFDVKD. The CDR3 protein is CATNAGAPKSSYNSPLHF. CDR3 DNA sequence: TGTGCCACCAATGCTGGTGCACCAAAAAGCTCCTATAATTCACCCCTCCACTTT.

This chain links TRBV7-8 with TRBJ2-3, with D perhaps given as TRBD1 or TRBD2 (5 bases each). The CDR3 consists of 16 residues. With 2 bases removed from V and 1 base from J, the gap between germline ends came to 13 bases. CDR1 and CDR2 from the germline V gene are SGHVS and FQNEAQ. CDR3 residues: CASSLTRGQGTDTQYF. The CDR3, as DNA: TGTGCCAGCAGCTTAACCCGGGGCCAGGGCACAGATACGCAGTATTTT.